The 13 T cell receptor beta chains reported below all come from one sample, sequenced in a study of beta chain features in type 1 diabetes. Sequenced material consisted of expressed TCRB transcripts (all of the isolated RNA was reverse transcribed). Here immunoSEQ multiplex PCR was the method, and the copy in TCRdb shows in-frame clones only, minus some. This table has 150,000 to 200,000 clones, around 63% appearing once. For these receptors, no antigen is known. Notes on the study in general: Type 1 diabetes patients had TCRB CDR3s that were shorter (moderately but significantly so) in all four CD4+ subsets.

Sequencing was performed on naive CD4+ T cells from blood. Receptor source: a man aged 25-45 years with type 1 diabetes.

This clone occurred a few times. The CDR3 here is CAWSGLVRETQYF. CDR3 sequence (DNA): TGTGCCTGGAGCGGACTAGTTCGCGAGACCCAGTACTTC. V and J are TRBV30 and TRBJ2-5, with 7 bases identical to TRBD2. The germline gives CDR1 GTSNPN, CDR2 SVGIG (reference sequence). The ends lost 3 bases at V and 5 bases at J; junction bases unmatched: 6. There are 13 residues in the CDR3.

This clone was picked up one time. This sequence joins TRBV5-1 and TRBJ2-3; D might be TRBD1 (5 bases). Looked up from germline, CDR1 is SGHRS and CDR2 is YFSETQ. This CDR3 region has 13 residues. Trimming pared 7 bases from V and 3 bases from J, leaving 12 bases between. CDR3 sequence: CASGYQGTDTQYF. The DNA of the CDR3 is TGCGCCAGCGGATATCAGGGTACAGATACGCAGTATTTT.

For the CDR3, the DNA is TGTGCCAGCAGTCGTAAGGGACTGAAAGCTTTCTTT. Protein product: CASSRKGLKAFF. The rearrangement uses TRBV6-5 and TRBJ1-1, with a possible D match to TRBD1 (5 bases). The CDR3 covers 12 residues. CDR1 is MNHEY and CDR2 is SVGAGI in the germline V gene. Trimming took 5 bases from V and 9 from J, leaving 13 bases between them.

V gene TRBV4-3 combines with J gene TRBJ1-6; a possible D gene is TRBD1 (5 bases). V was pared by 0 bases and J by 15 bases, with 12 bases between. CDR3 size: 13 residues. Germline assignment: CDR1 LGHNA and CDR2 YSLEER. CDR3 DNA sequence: TGCGCCAGCAGCCAAGAACCAGGGAGTAACCTCCACTTT. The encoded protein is CASSQEPGSNLHF.

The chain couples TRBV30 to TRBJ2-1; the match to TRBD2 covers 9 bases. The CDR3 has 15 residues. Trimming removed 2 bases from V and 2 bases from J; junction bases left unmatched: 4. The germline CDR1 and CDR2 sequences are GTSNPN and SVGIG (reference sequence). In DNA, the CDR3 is TGTGCCTGGAGTAGGAGCGGGGGGCCCTACAATGAGCAGTTCTTC. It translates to CAWSRSGGPYNEQFF.

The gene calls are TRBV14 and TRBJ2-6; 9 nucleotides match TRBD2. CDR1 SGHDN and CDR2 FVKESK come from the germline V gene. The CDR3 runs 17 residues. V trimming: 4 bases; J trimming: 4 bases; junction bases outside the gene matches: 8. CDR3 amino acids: CASSPLLAGLGANVLTF. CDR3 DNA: TGTGCCAGCAGCCCACTCCTAGCGGGGCTAGGGGCCAACGTCCTGACTTTC.

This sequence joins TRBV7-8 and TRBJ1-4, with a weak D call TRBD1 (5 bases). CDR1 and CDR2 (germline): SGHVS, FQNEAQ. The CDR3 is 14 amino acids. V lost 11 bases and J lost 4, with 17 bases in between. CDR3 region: CASRDGRGNEKLFF. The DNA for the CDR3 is TGTGCCTCCCGGGACGGGAGAGGTAATGAAAAACTGTTTTTT.

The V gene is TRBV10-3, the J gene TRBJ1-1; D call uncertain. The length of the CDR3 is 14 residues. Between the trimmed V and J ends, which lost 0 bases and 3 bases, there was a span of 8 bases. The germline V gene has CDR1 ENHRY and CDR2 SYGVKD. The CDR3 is CAISESGTHTEAFF. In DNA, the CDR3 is TGTGCCATCAGTGAGTCAGGCACCCACACTGAAGCTTTCTTT.

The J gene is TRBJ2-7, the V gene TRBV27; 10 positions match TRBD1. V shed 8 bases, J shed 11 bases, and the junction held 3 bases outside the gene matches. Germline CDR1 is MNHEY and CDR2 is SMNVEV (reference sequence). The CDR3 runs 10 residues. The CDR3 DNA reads TGTGCCAGCCTGACAGGGGGCGAGTACTTC. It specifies CASLTGGEYF.

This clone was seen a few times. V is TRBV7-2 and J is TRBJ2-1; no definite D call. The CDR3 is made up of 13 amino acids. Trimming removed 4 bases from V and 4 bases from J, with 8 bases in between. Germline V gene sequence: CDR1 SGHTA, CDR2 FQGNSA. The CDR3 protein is CASSSTLYNEQFF. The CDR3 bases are TGTGCCAGCAGCTCGACTCTGTACAATGAGCAGTTCTTC.

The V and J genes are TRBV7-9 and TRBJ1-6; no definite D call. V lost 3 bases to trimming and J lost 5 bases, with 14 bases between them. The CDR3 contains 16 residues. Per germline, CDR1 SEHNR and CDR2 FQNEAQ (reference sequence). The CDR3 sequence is CASSFLPPGDNSPLHF. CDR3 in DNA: TGTGCCAGCAGCTTTTTACCTCCCGGAGATAATTCACCCCTCCACTTT.

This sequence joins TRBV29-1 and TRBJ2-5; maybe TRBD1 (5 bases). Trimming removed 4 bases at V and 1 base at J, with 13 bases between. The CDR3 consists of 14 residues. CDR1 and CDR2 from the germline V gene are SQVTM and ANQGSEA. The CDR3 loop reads CSVGITGSQETQYF. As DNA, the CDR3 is TGCAGCGTTGGAATTACAGGTTCCCAAGAGACCCAGTACTTC.

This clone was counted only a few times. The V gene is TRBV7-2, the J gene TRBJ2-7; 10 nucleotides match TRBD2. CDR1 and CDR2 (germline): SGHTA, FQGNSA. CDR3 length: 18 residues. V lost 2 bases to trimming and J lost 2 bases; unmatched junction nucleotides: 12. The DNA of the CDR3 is TGTGCCAGCAGCTTACAGTCAACGGTAGCGGGGGGACCCTACGAGCAGTACTTC. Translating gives CASSLQSTVAGGPYEQYF.